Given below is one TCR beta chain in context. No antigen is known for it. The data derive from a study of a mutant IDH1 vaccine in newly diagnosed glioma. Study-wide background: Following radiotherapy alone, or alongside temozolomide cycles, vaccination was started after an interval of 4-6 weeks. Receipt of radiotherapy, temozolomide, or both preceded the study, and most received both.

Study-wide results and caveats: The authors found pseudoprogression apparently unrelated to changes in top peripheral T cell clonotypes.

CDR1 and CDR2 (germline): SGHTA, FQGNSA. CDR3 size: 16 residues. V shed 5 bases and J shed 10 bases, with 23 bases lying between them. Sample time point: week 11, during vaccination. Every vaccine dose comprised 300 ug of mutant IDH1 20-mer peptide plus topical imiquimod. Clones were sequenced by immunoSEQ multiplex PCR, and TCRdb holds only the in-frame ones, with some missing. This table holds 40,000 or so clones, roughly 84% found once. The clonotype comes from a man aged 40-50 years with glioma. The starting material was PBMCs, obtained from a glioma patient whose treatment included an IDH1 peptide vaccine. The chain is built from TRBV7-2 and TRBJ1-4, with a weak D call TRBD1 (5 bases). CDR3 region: CASSIPRAGSLGKLFF. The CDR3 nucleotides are TGTGCCAGCAGCATACCCCGCGCAGGGTCGTTGGGAAAACTGTTTTTT.